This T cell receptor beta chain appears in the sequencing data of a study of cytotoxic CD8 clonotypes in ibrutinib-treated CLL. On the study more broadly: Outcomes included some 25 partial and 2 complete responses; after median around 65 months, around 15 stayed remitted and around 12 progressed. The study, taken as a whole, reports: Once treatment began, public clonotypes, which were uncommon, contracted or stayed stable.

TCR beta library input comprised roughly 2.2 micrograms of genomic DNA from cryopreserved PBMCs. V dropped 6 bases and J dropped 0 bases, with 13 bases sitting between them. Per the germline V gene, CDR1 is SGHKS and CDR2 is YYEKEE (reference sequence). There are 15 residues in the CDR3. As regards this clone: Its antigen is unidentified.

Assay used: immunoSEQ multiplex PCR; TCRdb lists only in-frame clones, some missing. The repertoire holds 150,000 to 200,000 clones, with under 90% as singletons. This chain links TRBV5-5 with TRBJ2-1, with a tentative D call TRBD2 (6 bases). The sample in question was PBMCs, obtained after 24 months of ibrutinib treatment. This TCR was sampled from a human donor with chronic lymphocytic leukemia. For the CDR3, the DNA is TGTGCCAGCATCGGGACTGCTAGCTCCTACAATGAGCAGTTCTTC. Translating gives CASIGTASSYNEQFF.